One T cell receptor beta chain is described in this entry. This entry comes from a study of blood T cell repertoires in COVID-19. Only in-frame clones appear in the TCRdb table, and some are missing; sequencing was by immunoSEQ multiplex PCR. The data contain 250,000 or so clones, 86% of them singletons. Source material: peripheral blood. The TCR was taken from a man in his forties or fifties with active or convalescent COVID-19.

CDR3 sequence reads: CASSPSGGTGAGLAREAFF. The CDR3 region has the DNA TGTGCCAGCAGTCCCTCGGGGGGGACAGGGGCCGGACTAGCCCGTGAAGCTTTCTTT. The chain carries TRBV27 and TRBJ1-1; 10 bases are a match to TRBD1. The junction had 22 bases not matched to a gene; V was cut back by 5 bases and J by 7 bases. This CDR3 has 19 residues. The V gene's germline CDR1 is MNHEY and CDR2 SMNVEV (reference sequence).